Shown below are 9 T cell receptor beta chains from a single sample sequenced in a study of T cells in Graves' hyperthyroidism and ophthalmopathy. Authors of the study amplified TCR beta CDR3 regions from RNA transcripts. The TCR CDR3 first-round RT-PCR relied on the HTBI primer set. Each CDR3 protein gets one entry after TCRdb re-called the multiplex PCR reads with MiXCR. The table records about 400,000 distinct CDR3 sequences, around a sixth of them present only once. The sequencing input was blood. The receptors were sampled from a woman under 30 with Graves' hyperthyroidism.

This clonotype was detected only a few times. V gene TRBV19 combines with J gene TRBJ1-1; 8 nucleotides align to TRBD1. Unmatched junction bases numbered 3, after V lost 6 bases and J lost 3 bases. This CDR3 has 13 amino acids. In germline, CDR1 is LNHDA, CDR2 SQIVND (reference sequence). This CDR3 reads CASSVDRDTEAFF. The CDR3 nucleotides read TGTGCCAGTAGCGTGGACAGGGACACTGAAGCTTTCTTT.

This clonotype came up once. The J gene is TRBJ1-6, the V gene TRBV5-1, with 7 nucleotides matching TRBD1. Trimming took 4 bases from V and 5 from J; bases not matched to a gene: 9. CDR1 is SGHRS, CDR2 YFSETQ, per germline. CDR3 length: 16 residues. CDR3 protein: CASSARTGGNNSPLHF. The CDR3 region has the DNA TGCGCCAGCAGCGCAAGGACAGGCGGCAATAATTCACCCCTCCACTTT.

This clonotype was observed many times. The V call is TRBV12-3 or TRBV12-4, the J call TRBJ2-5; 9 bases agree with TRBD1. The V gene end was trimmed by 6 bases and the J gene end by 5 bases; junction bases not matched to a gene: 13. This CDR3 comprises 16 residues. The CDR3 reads CASSQNRGLGRETQYF. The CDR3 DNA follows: TGTGCCAGCAGCCAAAACAGGGGGCTAGGCAGGGAGACCCAGTACTTC.

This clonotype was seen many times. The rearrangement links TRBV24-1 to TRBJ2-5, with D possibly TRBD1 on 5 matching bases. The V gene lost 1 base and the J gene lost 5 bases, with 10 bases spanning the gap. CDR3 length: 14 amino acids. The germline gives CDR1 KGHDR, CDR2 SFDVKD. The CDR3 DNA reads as TGTGCCACCAGTGATTTTGGGGCCAGCGAGACCCAGTACTTC. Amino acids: CATSDFGASETQYF.

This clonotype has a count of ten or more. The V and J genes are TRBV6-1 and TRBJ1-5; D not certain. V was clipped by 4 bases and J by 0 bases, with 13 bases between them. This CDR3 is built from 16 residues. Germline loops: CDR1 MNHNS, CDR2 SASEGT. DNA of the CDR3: TGTGCCAGCAGTGCATGGGAGGGATATAGCAATCAGCCCCAGCATTTT. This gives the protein CASSAWEGYSNQPQHF.

The CDR3 DNA reads TGTGCCAGCTCCCTTTTCAGCGAACAAAGGACTGAAGCTTTCTTT. It specifies CASSLFSEQRTEAFF. J is TRBJ1-1 and V is TRBV6-1; D is unresolved. The CDR3 is 15 residues long. The V and J ends lost 8 bases and 5 bases respectively, with 21 bases between them. Germline V gene sequence: CDR1 MNHNS, CDR2 SASEGT.

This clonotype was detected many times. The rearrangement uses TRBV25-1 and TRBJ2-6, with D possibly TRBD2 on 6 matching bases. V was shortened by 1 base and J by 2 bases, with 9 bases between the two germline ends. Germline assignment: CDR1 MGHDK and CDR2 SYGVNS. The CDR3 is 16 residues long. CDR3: CASSEWGGPGANVLTF. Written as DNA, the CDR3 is TGTGCCAGCAGTGAATGGGGAGGACCTGGGGCCAACGTCCTGACTTTC. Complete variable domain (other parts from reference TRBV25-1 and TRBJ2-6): EADIYQTPRYLVIGTGKKITLECSQTMGHDKMYWYQQDPGMELHLIHYSYGVNSTEKGDLSSESTVSRIRTEHFPLTLESARPSHTSQYLCASSEWGGPGANVLTFGAGSRLTVL.

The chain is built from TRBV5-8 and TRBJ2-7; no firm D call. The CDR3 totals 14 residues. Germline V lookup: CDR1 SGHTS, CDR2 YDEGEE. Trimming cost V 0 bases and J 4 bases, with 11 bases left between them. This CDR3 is CASSLALARYEQYF. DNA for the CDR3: TGTGCCAGCAGCTTGGCCCTGGCTAGATACGAGCAGTACTTC. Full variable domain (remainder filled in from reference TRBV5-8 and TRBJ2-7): EAGVTQSPTHLIKTRGQQATLRCSPISGHTSVYWYQQALGLGLQFLLWYDEGEERNRGNFPPRFSGRQFPNYSSELNVNALELEDSALYLCASSLALARYEQYFGPGTRLTVT.

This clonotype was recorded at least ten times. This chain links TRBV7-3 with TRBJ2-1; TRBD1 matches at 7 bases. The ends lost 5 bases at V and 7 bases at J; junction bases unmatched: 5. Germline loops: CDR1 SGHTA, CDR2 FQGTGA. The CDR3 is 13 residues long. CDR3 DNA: TGTGCCAGCAGCCCAGGACAGGATAATGAGCAGTTCTTC. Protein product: CASSPGQDNEQFF.